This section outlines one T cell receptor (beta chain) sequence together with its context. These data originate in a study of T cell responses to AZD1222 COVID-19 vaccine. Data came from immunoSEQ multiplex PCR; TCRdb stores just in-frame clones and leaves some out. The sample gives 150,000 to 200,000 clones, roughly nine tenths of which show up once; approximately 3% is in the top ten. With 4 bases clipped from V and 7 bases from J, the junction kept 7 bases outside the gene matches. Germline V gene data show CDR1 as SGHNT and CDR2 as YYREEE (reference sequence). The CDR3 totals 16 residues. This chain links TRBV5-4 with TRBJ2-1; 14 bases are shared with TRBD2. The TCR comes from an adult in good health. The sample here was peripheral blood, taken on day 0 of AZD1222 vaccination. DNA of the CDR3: TGTGCCAGCAGCGCCGGGACTAGCGGGGGTCGGAATGAGCAGTTCTTC. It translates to CASSAGTSGGRNEQFF. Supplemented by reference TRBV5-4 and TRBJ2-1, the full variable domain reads ETGVTQSPTHLIKTRGQQVTLRCSSQSGHNTVSWYQQALGQGPQFIFQYYREEENGRGNFPPRFSGLQFPNYSSELNVNALELDDSALYLCASSAGTSGGRNEQFFGPGTRLTVL.